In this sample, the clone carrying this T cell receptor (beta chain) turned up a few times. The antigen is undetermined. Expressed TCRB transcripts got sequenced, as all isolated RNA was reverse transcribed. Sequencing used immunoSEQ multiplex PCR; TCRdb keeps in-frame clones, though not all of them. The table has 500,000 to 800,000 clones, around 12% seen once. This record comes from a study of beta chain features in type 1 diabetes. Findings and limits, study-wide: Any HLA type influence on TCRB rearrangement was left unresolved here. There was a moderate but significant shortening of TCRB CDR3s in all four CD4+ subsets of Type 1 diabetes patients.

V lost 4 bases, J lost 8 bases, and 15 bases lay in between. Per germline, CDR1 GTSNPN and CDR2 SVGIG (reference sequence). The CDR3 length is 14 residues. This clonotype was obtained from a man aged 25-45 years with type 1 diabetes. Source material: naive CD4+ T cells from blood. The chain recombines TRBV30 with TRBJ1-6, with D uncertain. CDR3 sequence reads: CAWNLLTSDSPLHF. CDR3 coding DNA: TGTGCCTGGAACTTACTGACCTCGGATTCACCCCTCCACTTT.